What follows describes a single TCR beta chain. Its target is unknown. The data are from a study of cytomegalovirus exposure and HLA in healthy donors. Across the study: The roughly 130 validation repertoires used the same platform as the 550 to 700 first-cohort repertoires (as reported by a later analysis). Study-wide findings and caveats: Cytomegalovirus association was assigned to approximately 160 TCR beta chains.

Here immunoSEQ multiplex PCR was the method, and the copy in TCRdb shows in-frame clones only, minus some. The sample lists about 65,000 clones; 92% were seen once. Germline CDR1 and CDR2: LGHNA and YNFKEQ. The CDR3 length is 17 residues. The ends lost 4 bases at V and 3 bases at J; junction bases unmatched: 8. V is TRBV4-2 and J is TRBJ2-2; 10 bases are shared with TRBD1. The specimen sequenced was PBMCs. The receptor comes from a young woman in good health and CMV-seronegative. This CDR3 is CASSPLGTGADTGELFF. The DNA of the CDR3 is TGTGCCAGCAGCCCTCTCGGGACAGGGGCTGACACCGGGGAGCTGTTTTTT.